This entry describes one TCR beta chain. Antigen unknown. CDR1 and CDR2 (germline): MNHEY, SVGEGT. CDR3 size: 17 residues. J gave up 5 bases and V 4 bases, and 11 bases lay outside the gene matches. This entry is derived from a study of T cell responses to AZD1222 COVID-19 vaccine. Regarding the study as a whole: It was only a handful of AZD1222 recipients who were seropositive at baseline. Two doses of AZD1222 preceded a rise in Spike-specific TCR breadth and depth.

The protocol was immunoSEQ multiplex PCR, while the TCRdb copy is restricted to in-frame clones and leaves out a portion. This repertoire includes about 140,000 clones. Sequencing was done on a sample of peripheral blood. This TCR was recovered from an adult in good health. The chain has TRBV6-2 or TRBV6-3 and TRBJ1-6; TRBD1 matches 7 bases. CDR3 loop: CASSLRRGRGDNSPLHF. CDR3 bases: TGTGCCAGCAGTTTGCGGAGGGGGCGCGGAGATAATTCACCCCTCCACTTT.